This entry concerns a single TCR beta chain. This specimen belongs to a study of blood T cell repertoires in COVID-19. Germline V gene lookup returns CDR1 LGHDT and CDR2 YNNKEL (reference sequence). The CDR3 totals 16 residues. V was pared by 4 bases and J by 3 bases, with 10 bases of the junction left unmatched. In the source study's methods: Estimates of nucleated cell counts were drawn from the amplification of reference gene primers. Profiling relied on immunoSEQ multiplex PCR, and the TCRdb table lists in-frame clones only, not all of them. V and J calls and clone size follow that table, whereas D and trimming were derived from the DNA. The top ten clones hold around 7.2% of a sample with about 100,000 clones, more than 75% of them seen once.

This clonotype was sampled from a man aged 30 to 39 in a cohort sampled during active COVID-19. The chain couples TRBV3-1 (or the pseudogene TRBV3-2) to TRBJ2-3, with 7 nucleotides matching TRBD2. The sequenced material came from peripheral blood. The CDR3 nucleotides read TGTGCCAGCAGCCGCACGACTGGGGAGGGGACAGATACGCAGTATTTT. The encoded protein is CASSRTTGEGTDTQYF.